What follows are 26 T cell receptor beta chains derived from one specimen sequenced in a study of T-cell reconstitution after alpha-beta-depleted transplantation in children. The TCRbeta library incorporated unique molecular identifiers. Each CDR3 protein is one row after TCRdb ran MiXCR on the PCR reads. The sample includes some 200,000 distinct CDR3 sequences, roughly a tenth of them seen just once. The material was PBMCs from the stem cell graft donor, obtained from the stem cell graft. Source of these receptors: a human donor who donated a stem cell graft to a child with acute lymphoblastic leukemia.

The rearrangement uses TRBV20-1 and TRBJ2-3; D remains unclear. Between the trimmed V and J ends, which lost 5 bases and 7 bases, there was a span of 13 bases. Germline V CDR1 and CDR2: DFQATT, SNEGSKA (reference sequence). The CDR3 is made up of 12 amino acids. The chain's CDR3 is CSADRAGNTQYF. The CDR3 DNA is TGCAGTGCTGACCGGGCCGGTAATACGCAGTATTTT.

This clonotype showed up many times. The V call is TRBV7-9, the J call TRBJ2-1; 7 nucleotides line up with TRBD2. The CDR3 contains 17 residues. Germline loops: CDR1 SEHNR, CDR2 FQNEAQ (reference sequence). Trimming cost V 5 bases and J 3 bases; bases outside gene matches: 13. CDR3 loop: CASSVDSSGAGYNEQFF. The CDR3 nucleotides are TGTGCCAGCAGCGTCGACTCGAGCGGGGCCGGCTACAATGAGCAGTTCTTC.

A few counts support this clonotype. The rearrangement uses TRBV27 and TRBJ1-6; the D is unclear. Trimming removed 8 bases at V and 10 bases at J, with 12 bases between. Germline CDR1 and CDR2: MNHEY and SMNVEV (reference sequence). The CDR3 is 12 residues long. CDR3 nucleotides: TGTGCCAGCGCATATGCGAACTCACCCCTCCACTTT. Protein product: CASAYANSPLHF.

Only a few counts were recorded for this clonotype. This chain uses TRBV29-1 with TRBJ1-4, with D unresolved. The germline V and J ends were trimmed by 4 bases and 8 bases, with 14 bases remaining between them. The CDR3 runs 13 residues. The germline CDR1 and CDR2 sequences are SQVTM and ANQGSEA. The CDR3 loop is CSVVGMDGEKLFF. For the CDR3, the DNA is TGCAGCGTTGTCGGGATGGATGGGGAAAAACTGTTTTTT.

This clonotype was picked up a small number of times. The chain combines TRBV29-1 with TRBJ2-7; D possibly uses TRBD1 or TRBD2 (5 bases each). This CDR3 has 12 residues. Trimming took 6 bases from V and 3 from J, leaving 12 bases between them. The germline CDR1 and CDR2 sequences are SQVTM and ANQGSEA. The CDR3 nucleotides read TGCAGCGTAGGGACGGCCAACTACGAGCAGTACTTC. Translation: CSVGTANYEQYF.

The chain uses TRBV4-2 and TRBJ2-2, with D possibly matching TRBD2 (6 bases). This CDR3 is 16 amino acids long. Germline V CDR1 and CDR2: LGHNA, YNFKEQ. The germline V and J ends were trimmed by 3 bases and 6 bases, with 17 bases remaining between them. The CDR3: CASSHGGGGEAGELFF. The CDR3 coding sequence is TGTGCCAGCAGCCACGGGGGTGGCGGGGAGGCCGGGGAGCTGTTTTTT.

This clonotype was seen only a few times. The rearrangement joins TRBV19 to TRBJ2-7; 11 bases align to TRBD1. Germline-derived CDR1 and CDR2 are LNHDA and SQIVND (reference sequence). The V and J ends lost 4 bases and 1 base, in that order; junction bases with no gene match: 6. This CDR3 contains 16 residues. The chain's CDR3 is CASSTTRDRGSYEQYF. The CDR3 DNA sequence: TGTGCCAGTAGTACAACAAGGGACAGGGGGTCCTACGAGCAGTACTTC.

This clonotype was counted only a few times. The chain employs TRBV12-3 or TRBV12-4 and TRBJ1-4; D is undetermined. Trimming removed 1 base at V and 7 bases at J, with 22 bases between. CDR3 length: 18 amino acids. CDR3 nucleotide sequence: TGTGCCAGCAGTTTAGGGCAGGCACACGTCAGACGGGGTGAAAAACTGTTTTTT. Protein: CASSLGQAHVRRGEKLFF.

The chain recombines TRBV12-3 or TRBV12-4 with TRBJ1-2; D unresolved. The length of the CDR3 is 12 residues. V lost 2 bases and J 6 bases, leaving 7 bases between the germline ends. The CDR3 is CASSLWVDGYTF. CDR3 in DNA: TGTGCCAGCAGTTTATGGGTCGATGGCTACACCTTC.

The chain joins TRBV20-1 to TRBJ2-2, with TRBD2 matching over 11 bases. CDR3 size: 16 residues. Trimming at V came to 2 bases and at J to 0 bases, leaving 2 bases not matched to a gene. Germline assignment: CDR1 DFQATT and CDR2 SNEGSKA (reference sequence). The CDR3 region has the DNA TGCAGTGCTAGAAGACTAGCGGGGACGAACACCGGGGAGCTGTTTTTT. Encoded protein: CSARRLAGTNTGELFF.

This clonotype was detected a few times. The J gene is TRBJ2-3, the V gene TRBV6-5, with TRBD2 as a possible D gene (7 bases). This CDR3 region has 14 residues. In germline, CDR1 is MNHEY, CDR2 SVGAGI. The germline V and J ends were trimmed by 2 bases and 4 bases, with 10 bases remaining between them. This CDR3 is CASSYAGAPDTQYF. CDR3 nucleotide sequence: TGTGCCAGCAGTTACGCGGGGGCCCCAGATACGCAGTATTTT.

The J gene is TRBJ2-3, the V gene TRBV10-2; 10 nucleotides align to TRBD2. V lost 8 bases and J lost 2; bases outside the gene matches: 4. This CDR3 has 14 residues. Germline CDR1 WSHSY, CDR2 SAAADI. CDR3 nucleotide sequence: TGCGCCAGCTGTCTAGCGGGGGCCACAGATACGCAGTATTTT. Translating gives CASCLAGATDTQYF.

This clonotype was seen at least ten times. The chain joins TRBV5-1 to TRBJ1-2; TRBD1 matches 9 bases. Unmatched junction bases numbered 4, after V lost 4 bases and J lost 3 bases. The CDR3 sequence is 14 residues long. CDR1 is SGHRS and CDR2 is YFSETQ in the germline V gene. CDR3 residues: CASSPTGGDYGYTF. CDR3 DNA: TGCGCCAGCAGCCCCACAGGGGGCGACTATGGCTACACCTTC.

This clonotype was counted at least ten times. The chain employs TRBV12-3 or TRBV12-4 and TRBJ2-1; 7 nucleotides agree with TRBD2. The CDR3 runs to 15 residues. The V segment lost 5 bases and the J segment 2 bases; nucleotides outside the gene matches: 6. CDR3 protein: CASSTVGGTYNEQFF. For the CDR3, the DNA is TGTGCCAGCAGTACGGTCGGGGGGACCTACAATGAGCAGTTCTTC.

This clonotype was seen repeatedly, ten times or more. The rearrangement joins TRBV27 to TRBJ1-6; 8 positions match TRBD1. The germline V gene encodes CDR1 MNHEY and CDR2 SMNVEV (reference sequence). V shed 3 bases and J 0 bases; nucleotides not matched to a gene: 4. This CDR3 is built from 17 residues. CDR3 DNA: TGTGCCAGCAGTTTCTTCAGGGGGCGCTCCTATAATTCACCCCTCCACTTT. Its translation: CASSFFRGRSYNSPLHF.

The rearrangement joins TRBV3-1 to TRBJ1-6; D not resolved. Trimming removed 2 bases at V and 0 bases at J, with 11 bases between. CDR1 and CDR2 (germline): LGHDT, YNNKEL (reference sequence). This CDR3 is 17 amino acids long. CDR3 loop: CASSQWETLSYNSPLHF. The CDR3 coding sequence is TGTGCCAGCAGCCAATGGGAAACCCTCTCCTATAATTCACCCCTCCACTTT.

The CDR3 sequence is CASSPSAAGGTNEQFF. The DNA for the CDR3 is TGCGCCAGCTCCCCGTCGGCGGCGGGGGGCACGAATGAGCAGTTCTTC. V usage is TRBV5-1 and J usage is TRBJ2-1, with TRBD2 identical over 8 bases. The CDR3 totals 16 residues. From germline, CDR1 is SGHRS and CDR2 YFSETQ. V lost 7 bases, J lost 7 bases, and 16 bases stayed unmatched.

This clonotype has only a few counts. The chain recombines TRBV12-3 or TRBV12-4 with TRBJ1-2; D gene uncertain. V dropped 0 bases and J dropped 5 bases, with 4 bases sitting between them. The CDR3 extends over 12 amino acids. CDR3 coding DNA: TGTGCCAGCAGTTTAGCTGGATATGGCTACACCTTC. Encoded protein: CASSLAGYGYTF.

In this sample, this clonotype turned up a few times. CDR3 nucleotide sequence: TGTGCCACCAGCAGAGATCAGGGGGCGGCTGGAAACACCATATATTTT. Protein: CATSRDQGAAGNTIYF. V is TRBV15 and J is TRBJ1-3; TRBD1 aligns across 8 bases. Losses at the gene ends were 0 bases for V and 2 bases for J; bases not matched to a gene: 3. The CDR3 spans 16 residues. Germline CDR1 reads LNHNV; CDR2 reads YYDKDF (reference sequence).

The chain is built from TRBV2 and TRBJ2-2, with TRBD1 matching 9 bases. This CDR3 spans 17 amino acids. V dropped 7 bases and J dropped 0; count of bases not matched to a gene: 9. The germline V gene has CDR1 SNHLY and CDR2 FYNNEI. The CDR3 reads CASNPGQGGANTGELFF. In DNA, the CDR3 is TGTGCCAGCAATCCGGGACAGGGAGGGGCGAACACCGGGGAGCTGTTTTTT.

The chain links TRBV20-1 to TRBJ2-1; D not certain. Deletions cut 6 bases from V and 5 bases from J, with 8 bases between. The CDR3 length is 11 residues. CDR1 is DFQATT, CDR2 SNEGSKA, per germline (reference sequence). The CDR3 here is CSAGPDNEQFF. As DNA, the CDR3 is TGCAGTGCCGGACCCGACAATGAGCAGTTCTTC.

At least ten counts were recorded for this clonotype. The rearrangement joins TRBV5-1 to TRBJ1-6; 8 nucleotides line up with TRBD1. The V gene end was trimmed by 4 bases and the J gene end by 10 bases; junction bases not matched to a gene: 7. CDR1 and CDR2 (germline): SGHRS, YFSETQ. The CDR3 sequence is 14 residues long. This chain's CDR3 is CASSKGQDGSPLHF. The CDR3 bases are TGCGCCAGCAGCAAGGGACAGGACGGCTCACCCCTCCACTTT.

The CDR3 DNA sequence: TGTGCCAGCAGTGCTACCCTAGATACGCAGTATTTT. This codes for CASSATLDTQYF. The chain links TRBV27 to TRBJ2-3; D call uncertain. V lost 5 bases and J 5 bases, leaving 8 bases between the germline ends. Germline V gives CDR1 MNHEY, CDR2 SMNVEV (reference sequence). The CDR3 has 12 amino acids.

This clonotype was detected many times. The chain is built from TRBV7-2 and TRBJ2-1; no reliable D call. The CDR3 extends over 12 amino acids. Looked up from germline, CDR1 is SGHTA and CDR2 is FQGNSA. Between the trimmed V and J ends, which lost 5 bases and 6 bases, there was a span of 8 bases. The CDR3 sequence: CASSHEPNEQFF. CDR3 DNA: TGTGCCAGCAGCCACGAACCCAATGAGCAGTTCTTC.

This clonotype was seen ten or more times. The chain uses TRBV7-2 and TRBJ2-1, with 8 positions matching TRBD2. The germline V gene encodes CDR1 SGHTA and CDR2 FQGNSA. With V trimmed by 2 bases and J by 0 bases, 9 bases remained unmatched. The CDR3 has 18 amino acids. CDR3 amino acids: CASSLRVAGQSSYNEQFF. CDR3 DNA: TGTGCCAGCAGCTTAAGGGTAGCGGGGCAATCCTCCTACAATGAGCAGTTCTTC.

The genes are TRBV6-5 and TRBJ2-6; D uncertain. With 6 bases removed from V and 0 bases from J, the gap between germline ends came to 12 bases. The CDR3 runs to 16 residues. The V gene's germline CDR1 is MNHEY and CDR2 SVGAGI. DNA for the CDR3: TGTGCCAGCAGGCGGCGGACCAGCTCTGGGGCCAACGTCCTGACTTTC. Its translation: CASRRRTSSGANVLTF.